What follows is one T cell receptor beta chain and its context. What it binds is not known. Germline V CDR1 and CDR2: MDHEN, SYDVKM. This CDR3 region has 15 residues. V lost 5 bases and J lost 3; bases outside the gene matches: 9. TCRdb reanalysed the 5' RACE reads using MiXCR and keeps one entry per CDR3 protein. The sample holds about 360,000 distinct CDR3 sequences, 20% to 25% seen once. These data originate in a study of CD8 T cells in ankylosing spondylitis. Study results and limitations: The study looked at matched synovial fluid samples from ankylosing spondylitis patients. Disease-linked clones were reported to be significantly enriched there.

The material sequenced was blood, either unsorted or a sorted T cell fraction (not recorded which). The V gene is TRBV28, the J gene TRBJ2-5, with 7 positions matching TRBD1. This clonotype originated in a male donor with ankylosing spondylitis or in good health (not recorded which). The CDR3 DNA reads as TGTGCCAGCAGTCCAGAATTAGACAGGGAAGAGACCCAGTACTTC. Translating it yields CASSPELDREETQYF.